This is a list of T cell receptor beta chains from one sample in a study of cytomegalovirus exposure and HLA in healthy donors. Using immunoSEQ multiplex PCR, the repertoire was profiled, and TCRdb retains in-frame clones only, with some absent. Of roughly 60,000 clones listed, approximately 75% are singletons. The specimen was PBMCs. Receptor source: a woman aged 40-49 years in good health and CMV-seropositive. The CDR3 runs from the conserved cysteine through the conserved F or W. A D gene is named only where the DNA matches it firmly. Not every row has a clone size; where given, it reads once, few, many or a size class.

>TRBJ2-7|TRBV5-6|.|.
TGTGCCAGCAGCTTGAGAAGAATTTCCTATTACGAGCAGTACTTC
CASSLRRISYYEQYF
>TRBJ1-1|TRBV25-1|few|TRBD1
TGTGCCAGCAGTGCCGATACAGGGGCGCTCGGAGCTTTCTTT
CASSADTGALGAFF
>TRBJ2-7|TRBV2|.|TRBD1
TGTGCCAGTGGGACGGACAGGACCCTATTCGAGCAGTACTTC
CASGTDRTLFEQYF
>TRBJ1-4|TRBV6-4|once|.
TGTGCCAGCAGTGACTCAGGGGTTCCTAATGAAAAACTGTTTTTT
CASSDSGVPNEKLFF
>TRBJ1-1|TRBV9|.|.
TGTGCCAGCAGCGTAGATATCGGTGCAGGGCCTAAGAACACTGAAGCTTTCTTT
CASSVDIGAGPKNTEAFF
>TRBJ2-1|TRBV19|.|.
TGTGCCAGTAGTATTATCACTACGGCCTACAATGAGCAGTTCTTC
CASSIITTAYNEQFF
>TRBJ2-7|TRBV19|few|.
TGTGCCAGTAACCCCTCGGGGACTCCTACCTACGAGCAGTACTTC
CASNPSGTPTYEQYF
>TRBJ2-7|TRBV6-5|.|TRBD2
TGTGCCAGCAGTCCCTGGGGGGGGGTAGGCGAGCAGTACTTC
CASSPWGGVGEQYF
>TRBJ2-7|TRBV7-6|few|TRBD1
TGTGCCAGCAGCCGTTCGGGGACAGGGAGTAACGAGCAGTACTTC
CASSRSGTGSNEQYF
>TRBJ1-1|TRBV7-9|few|.
TGTGCCAGCAGCTTATGGAGGGGCACTGAAGCTTTCTTT
CASSLWRGTEAFF